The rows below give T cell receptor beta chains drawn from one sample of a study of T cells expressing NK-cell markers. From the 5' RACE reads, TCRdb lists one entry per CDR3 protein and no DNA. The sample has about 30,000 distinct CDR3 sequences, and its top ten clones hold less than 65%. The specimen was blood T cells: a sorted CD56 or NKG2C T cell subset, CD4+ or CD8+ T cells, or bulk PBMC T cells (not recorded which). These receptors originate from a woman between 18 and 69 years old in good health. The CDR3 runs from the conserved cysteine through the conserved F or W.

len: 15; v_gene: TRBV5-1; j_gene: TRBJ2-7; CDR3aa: CASSPEPADLYEQYF
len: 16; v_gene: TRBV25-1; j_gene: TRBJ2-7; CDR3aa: CASSTASGTSYAEQYF
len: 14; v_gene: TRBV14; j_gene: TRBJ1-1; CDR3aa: CASSPDREDTEAFF
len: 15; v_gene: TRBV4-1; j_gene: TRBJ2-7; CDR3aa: CASSQVGTGDSEQYF
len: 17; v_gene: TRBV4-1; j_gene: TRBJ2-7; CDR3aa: CASSRPGLAGDPGEQYF
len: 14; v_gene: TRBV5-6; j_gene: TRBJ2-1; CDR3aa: CASSWTSGHGEQFF
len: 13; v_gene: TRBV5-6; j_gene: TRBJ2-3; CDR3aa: CASSGRYTDTQYF
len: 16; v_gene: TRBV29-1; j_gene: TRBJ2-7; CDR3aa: CSVEDPGTSGVYEQYF
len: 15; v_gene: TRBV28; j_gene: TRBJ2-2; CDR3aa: CASSLPRGVTGELFF